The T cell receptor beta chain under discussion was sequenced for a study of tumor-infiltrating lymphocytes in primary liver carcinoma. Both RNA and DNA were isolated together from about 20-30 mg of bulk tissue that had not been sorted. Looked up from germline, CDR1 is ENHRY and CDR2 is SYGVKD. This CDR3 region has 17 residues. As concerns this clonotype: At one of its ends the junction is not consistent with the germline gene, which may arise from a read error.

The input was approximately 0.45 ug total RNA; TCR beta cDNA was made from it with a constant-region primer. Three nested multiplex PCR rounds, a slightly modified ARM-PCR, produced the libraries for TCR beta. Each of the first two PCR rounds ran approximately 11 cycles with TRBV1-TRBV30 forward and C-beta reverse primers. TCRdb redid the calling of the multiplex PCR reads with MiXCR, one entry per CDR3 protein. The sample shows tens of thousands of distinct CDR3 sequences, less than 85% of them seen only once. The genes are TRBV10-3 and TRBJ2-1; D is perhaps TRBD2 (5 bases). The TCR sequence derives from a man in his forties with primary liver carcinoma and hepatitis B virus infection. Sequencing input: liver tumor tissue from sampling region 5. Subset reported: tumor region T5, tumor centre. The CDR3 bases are TGTGCCATCAGTCTAAGGCTAGCAGAGAGCTCCTACAATGAGCAGCTCTTC. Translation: CAISLRLAESSYNEQLF.